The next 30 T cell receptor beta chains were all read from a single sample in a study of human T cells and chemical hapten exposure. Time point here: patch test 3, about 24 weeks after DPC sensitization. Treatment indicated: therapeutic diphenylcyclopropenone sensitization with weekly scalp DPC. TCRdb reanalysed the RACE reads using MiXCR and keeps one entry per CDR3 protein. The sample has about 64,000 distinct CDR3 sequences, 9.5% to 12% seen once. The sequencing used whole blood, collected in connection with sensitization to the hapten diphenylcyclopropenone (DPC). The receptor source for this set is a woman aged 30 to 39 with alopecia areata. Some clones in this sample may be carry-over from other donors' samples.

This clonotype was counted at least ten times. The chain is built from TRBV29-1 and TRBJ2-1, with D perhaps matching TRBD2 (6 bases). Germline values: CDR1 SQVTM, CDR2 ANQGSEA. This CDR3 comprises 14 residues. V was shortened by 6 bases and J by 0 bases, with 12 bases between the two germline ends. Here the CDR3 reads CSVAPGSSYNEQFF. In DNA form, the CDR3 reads TGCAGCGTGGCTCCCGGGAGCTCCTACAATGAGCAGTTCTTC.

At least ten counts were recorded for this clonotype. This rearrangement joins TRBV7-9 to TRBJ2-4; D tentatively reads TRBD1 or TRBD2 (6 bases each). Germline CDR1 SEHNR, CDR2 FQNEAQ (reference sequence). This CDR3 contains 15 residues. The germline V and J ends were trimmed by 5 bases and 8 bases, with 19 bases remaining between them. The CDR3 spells CASSQGGRGWDIQYF. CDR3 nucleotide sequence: TGTGCCAGCAGCCAAGGGGGGCGCGGATGGGACATTCAGTACTTC.

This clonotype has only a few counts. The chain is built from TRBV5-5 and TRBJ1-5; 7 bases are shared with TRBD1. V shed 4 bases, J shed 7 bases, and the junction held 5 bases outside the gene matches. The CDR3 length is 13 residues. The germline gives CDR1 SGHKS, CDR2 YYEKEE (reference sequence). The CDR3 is CASSLDRSQPQHF. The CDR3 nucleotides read TGTGCCAGCAGCCTGGACAGGTCCCAGCCCCAGCATTTT. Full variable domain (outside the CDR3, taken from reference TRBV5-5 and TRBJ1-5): DAGVTQSPTHLIKTRGQQVTLRCSPISGHKSVSWYQQVLGQGPQFIFQYYEKEERGRGNFPDRFSARQFPNYSSELNVNALLLGDSALYLCASSLDRSQPQHFGDGTRLSIL.

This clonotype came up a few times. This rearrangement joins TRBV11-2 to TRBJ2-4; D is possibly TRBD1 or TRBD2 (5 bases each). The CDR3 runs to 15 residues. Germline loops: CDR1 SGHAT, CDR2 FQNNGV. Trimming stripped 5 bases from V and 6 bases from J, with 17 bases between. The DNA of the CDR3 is TGTGCCAGCAGCGGACGGCGGGCAGGGACAAACATTCAGTACTTC. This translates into CASSGRRAGTNIQYF.

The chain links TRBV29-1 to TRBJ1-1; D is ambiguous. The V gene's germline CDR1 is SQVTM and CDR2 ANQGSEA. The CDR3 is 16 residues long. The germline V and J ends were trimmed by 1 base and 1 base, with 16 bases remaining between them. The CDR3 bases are TGCAGCGTTGAAGCTTTTTCGGTCCAGGAGAACACTGAAGCTTTCTTT. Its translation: CSVEAFSVQENTEAFF.

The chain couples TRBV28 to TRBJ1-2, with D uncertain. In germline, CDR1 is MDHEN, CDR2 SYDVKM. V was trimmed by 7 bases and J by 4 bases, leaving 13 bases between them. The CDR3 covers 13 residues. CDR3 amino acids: CASTQSGIYGYTF. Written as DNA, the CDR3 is TGTGCCAGCACCCAATCGGGGATCTATGGCTACACCTTC.

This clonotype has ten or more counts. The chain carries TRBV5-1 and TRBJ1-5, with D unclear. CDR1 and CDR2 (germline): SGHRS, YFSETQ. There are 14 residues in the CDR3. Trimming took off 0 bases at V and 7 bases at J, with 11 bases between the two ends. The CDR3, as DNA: TGCGCCAGCAGCTTGGATGAAGCGGGGCAGCCCCAGCATTTT. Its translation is CASSLDEAGQPQHF.

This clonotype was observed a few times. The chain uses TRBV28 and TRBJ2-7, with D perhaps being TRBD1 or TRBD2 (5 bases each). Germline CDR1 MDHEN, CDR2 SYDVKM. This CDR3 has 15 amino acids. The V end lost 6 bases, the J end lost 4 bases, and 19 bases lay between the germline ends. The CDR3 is CASRSSGLGVYEQYF. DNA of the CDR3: TGTGCCAGCAGATCCTCGGGCCTGGGGGTATACGAGCAGTACTTC.

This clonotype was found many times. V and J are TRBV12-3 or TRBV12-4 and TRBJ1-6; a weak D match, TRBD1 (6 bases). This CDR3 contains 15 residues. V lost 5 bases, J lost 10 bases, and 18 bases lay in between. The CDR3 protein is CASSLRQARVSPLHF. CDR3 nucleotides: TGTGCCAGCAGTCTCCGACAGGCCAGGGTATCACCCCTCCACTTT.

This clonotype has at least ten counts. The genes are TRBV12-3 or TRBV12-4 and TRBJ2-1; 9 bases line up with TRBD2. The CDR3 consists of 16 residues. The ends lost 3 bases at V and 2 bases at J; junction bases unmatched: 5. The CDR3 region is CASSFASGNPYNEQFF. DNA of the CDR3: TGTGCCAGCAGTTTCGCTAGCGGGAACCCCTACAATGAGCAGTTCTTC.

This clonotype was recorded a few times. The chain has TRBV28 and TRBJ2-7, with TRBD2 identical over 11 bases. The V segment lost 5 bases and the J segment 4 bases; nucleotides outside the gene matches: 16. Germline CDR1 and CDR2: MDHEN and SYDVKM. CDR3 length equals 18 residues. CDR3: CASSGFYPGASGGYEQYF. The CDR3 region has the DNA TGTGCCAGCAGTGGCTTTTACCCAGGGGCTAGCGGGGGGTACGAGCAGTACTTC. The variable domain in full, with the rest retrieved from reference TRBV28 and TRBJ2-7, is DVKVTQSSRYLVKRTGEKVFLECVQDMDHENMFWYRQDPGLGLRLIYFSYDVKMKEKGDIPEGYSVSREKKERFSLILESASTNQTSMYLCASSGFYPGASGGYEQYFGPGTRLTVT.

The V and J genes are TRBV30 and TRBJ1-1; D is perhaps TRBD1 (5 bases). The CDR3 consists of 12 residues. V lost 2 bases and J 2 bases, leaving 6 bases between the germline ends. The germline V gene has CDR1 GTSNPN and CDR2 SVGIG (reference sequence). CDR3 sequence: CAWSQGNTEAFF. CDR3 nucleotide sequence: TGTGCCTGGAGTCAGGGTAACACTGAAGCTTTCTTT.

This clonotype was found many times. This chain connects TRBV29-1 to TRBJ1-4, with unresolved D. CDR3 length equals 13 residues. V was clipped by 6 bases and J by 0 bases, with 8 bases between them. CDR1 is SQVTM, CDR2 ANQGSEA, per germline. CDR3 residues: CSVGVATNEKLFF. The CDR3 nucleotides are TGCAGCGTGGGAGTTGCAACTAATGAAAAACTGTTTTTT.

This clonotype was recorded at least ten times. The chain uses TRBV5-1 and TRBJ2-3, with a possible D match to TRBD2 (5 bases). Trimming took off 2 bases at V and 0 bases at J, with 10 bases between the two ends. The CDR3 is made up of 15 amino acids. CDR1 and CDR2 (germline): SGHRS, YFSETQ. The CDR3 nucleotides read TGCGCCAGCAGCTTTATAGGCGGGAGCACAGATACGCAGTATTTT. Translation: CASSFIGGSTDTQYF.

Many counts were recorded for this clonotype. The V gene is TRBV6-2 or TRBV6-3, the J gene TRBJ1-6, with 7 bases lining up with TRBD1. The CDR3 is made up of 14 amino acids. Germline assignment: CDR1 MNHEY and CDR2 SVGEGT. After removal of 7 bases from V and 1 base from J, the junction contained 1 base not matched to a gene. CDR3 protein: CASTTGSYNSPLHF. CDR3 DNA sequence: TGTGCCAGCACGACAGGGTCCTATAATTCACCCCTCCACTTT.

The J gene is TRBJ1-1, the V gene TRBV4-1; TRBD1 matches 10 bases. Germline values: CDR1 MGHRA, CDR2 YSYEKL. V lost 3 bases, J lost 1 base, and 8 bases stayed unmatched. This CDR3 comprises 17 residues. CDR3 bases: TGCGCCAGCAGCCAGGGCGACAGGGGGCGGAAGAACACTGAAGCTTTCTTT. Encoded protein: CASSQGDRGRKNTEAFF.

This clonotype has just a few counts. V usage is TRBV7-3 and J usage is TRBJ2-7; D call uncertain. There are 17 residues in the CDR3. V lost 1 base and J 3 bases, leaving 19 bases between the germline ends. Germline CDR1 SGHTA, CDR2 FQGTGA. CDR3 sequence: CASSLSTSATSFYEQYF. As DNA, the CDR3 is TGTGCCAGCAGCTTAAGCACTTCGGCCACTTCTTTCTACGAGCAGTACTTC.

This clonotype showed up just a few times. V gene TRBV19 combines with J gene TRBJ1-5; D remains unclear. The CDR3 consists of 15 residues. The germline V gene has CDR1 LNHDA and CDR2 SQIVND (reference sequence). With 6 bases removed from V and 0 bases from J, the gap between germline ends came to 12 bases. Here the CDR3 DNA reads TGTGCCAGTAGAGAACACAAGAATAGCAATCAGCCCCAGCATTTT. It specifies CASREHKNSNQPQHF.

The CDR3 spells CASSLGPSRNYGYTF. The CDR3 nucleotides read TGCGCCAGCAGCTTGGGGCCGTCACGCAACTATGGCTACACCTTC. V gene TRBV5-1 combines with J gene TRBJ1-2; no clear D. The germline V gene encodes CDR1 SGHRS and CDR2 YFSETQ. Trimming took 0 bases from V and 2 from J, leaving 11 bases between them. The CDR3 has 15 amino acids. The whole variable domain, remainder taken from reference TRBV5-1 and TRBJ1-2, is KAGVTQTPRYLIKTRGQQVTLSCSPISGHRSVSWYQQTPGQGLQFLFEYFSETQRNKGNFPGRFSGRQFSNSRSEMNVSTLELGDSALYLCASSLGPSRNYGYTFGSGTRLTVV.

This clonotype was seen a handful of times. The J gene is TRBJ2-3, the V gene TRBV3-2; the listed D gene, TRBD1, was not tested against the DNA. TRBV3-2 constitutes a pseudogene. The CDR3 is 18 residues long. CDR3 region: CASSQDQPGGLLRDTQYF. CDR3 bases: TGTGCCAGCAGCCAAGATCAGCCGGGGGGGCTTCTTCGGGATACGCAGTATTTT.

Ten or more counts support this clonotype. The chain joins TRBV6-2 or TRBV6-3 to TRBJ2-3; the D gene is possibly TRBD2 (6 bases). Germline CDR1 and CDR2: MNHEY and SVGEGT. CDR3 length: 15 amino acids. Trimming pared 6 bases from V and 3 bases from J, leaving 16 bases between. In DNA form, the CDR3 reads TGTGCCAGCAGGCCACGGGGGATAAGTACAGATACGCAGTATTTT. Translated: CASRPRGISTDTQYF.

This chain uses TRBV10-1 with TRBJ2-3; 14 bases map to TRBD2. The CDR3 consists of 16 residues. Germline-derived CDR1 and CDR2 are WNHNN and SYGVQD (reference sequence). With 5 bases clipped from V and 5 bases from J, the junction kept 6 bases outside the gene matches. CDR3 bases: TGCGCCAGCAGTCCAGGGACTAGCGGGAGCGGAGATACGCAGTATTTT. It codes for CASSPGTSGSGDTQYF.

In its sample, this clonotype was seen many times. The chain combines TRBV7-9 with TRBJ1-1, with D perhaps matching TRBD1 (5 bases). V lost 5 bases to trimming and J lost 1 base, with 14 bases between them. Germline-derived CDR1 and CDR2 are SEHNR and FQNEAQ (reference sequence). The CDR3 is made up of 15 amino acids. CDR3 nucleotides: TGTGCCAGCAGCCAGGGAGGGGTTAAGAACACTGAAGCTTTCTTT. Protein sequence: CASSQGGVKNTEAFF.

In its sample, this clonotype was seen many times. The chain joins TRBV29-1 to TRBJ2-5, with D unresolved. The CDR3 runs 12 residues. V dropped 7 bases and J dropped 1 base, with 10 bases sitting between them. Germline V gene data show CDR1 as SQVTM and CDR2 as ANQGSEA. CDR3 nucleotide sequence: TGCAGCGGTCTAGGAAGCCAAGAGACCCAGTACTTC. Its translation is CSGLGSQETQYF.

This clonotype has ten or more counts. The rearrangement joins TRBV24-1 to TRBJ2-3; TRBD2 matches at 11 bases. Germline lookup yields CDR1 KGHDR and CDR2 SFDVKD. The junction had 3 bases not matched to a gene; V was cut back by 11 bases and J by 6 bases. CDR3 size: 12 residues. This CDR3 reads CAIAGGPDTQYF. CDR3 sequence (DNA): TGTGCCATAGCGGGGGGGCCTGATACGCAGTATTTT.

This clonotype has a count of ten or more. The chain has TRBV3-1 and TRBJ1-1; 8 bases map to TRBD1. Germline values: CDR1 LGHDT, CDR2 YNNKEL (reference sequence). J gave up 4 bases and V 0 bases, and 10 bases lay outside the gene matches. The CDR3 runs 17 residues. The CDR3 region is CASSQDFPGGWGTEAFF. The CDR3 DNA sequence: TGTGCCAGCAGCCAAGATTTTCCAGGGGGCTGGGGCACTGAAGCTTTCTTT. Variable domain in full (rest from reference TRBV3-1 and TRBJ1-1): DTAVSQTPKYLVTQMGNDKSIKCEQNLGHDTMYWYKQDSKKFLKIMFSYNNKELIINETVPNRFSPKSPDKAHLNLHINSLELGDSAVYFCASSQDFPGGWGTEAFFGQGTRLTVV.

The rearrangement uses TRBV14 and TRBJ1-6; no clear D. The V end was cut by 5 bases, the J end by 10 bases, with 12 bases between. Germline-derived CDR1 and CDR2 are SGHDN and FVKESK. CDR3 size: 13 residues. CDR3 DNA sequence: TGTGCCAGCAGCTCGTCGGGGTCCTCACCCCTCCACTTT. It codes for CASSSSGSSPLHF.

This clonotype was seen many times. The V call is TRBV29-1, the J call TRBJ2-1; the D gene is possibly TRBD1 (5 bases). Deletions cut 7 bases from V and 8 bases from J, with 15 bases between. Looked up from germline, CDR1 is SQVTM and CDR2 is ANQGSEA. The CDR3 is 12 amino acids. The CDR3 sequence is CSAGRGADEQFF. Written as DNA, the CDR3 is TGCAGCGCCGGCCGTGGGGCTGATGAGCAGTTCTTC.

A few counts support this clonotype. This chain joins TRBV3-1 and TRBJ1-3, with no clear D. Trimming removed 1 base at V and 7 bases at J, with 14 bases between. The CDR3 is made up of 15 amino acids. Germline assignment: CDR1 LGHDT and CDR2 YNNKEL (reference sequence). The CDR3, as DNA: TGTGCCAGCAGCCAAGGGATCGATATTCGCAACACCATATATTTT. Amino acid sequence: CASSQGIDIRNTIYF.

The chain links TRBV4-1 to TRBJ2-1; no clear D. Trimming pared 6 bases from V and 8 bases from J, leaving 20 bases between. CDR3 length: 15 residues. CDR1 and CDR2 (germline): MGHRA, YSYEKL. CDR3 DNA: TGCGCCAGCAGTTTCGGCCCCGGTGGTTTCGATGAGCAGTTCTTC. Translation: CASSFGPGGFDEQFF.